This TCR beta chain came from a study of T cell repertoires in cytomegalovirus infection. About the study: Public TCR beta signatures indicated both CMV infection and matching HLA type.

TCRdb used MiXCR to reprocess the reads, holding one entry per CDR3 protein. The sample has 740,000 or so distinct CDR3 sequences, 35% to 40% seen once. V lost 2 bases and J 8 bases, leaving 10 bases between the germline ends. CDR3 size: 13 residues. Germline V gene lookup returns CDR1 MNHGY and CDR2 SAAAGT. The study's findings and limits: CMV-specific HLA-C-restricted TCR beta clonotypes dominated the ex vivo response.

As to this clonotype: What it recognizes is unknown.

The sequencing sample was made of PBMCs. The chain joins TRBV6-8 to TRBJ2-1; D is perhaps TRBD1 (5 bases). The source is a human donor in good health (CMV status not recorded). Some clones in this sample may be carry-over from other donors' samples. The CDR3 reads CASSYGQGYEQFF. The CDR3 nucleotides read TGTGCCAGCAGTTACGGGCAGGGCTATGAGCAGTTCTTC.